The 9 T cell receptor beta chains below all came from one sample that was sequenced in a study of metastatic and nonmetastatic thyroid tumors. Every patient underwent thyroid surgery untreated. Using MiXCR, TCRdb reanalyzed the PCR reads. The sample has 35,000 to 40,000 clones; approximately 30% are singletons. The material sequenced was blood. Every receptor here comes from a male donor with papillary thyroid cancer or a benign thyroid nodule (not recorded which). Some clones in this sample may be carry-over from other donors' samples.

This clone was counted between two and nine times. The chain couples TRBV11-3 to TRBJ2-1, with a tentative D call TRBD1 (5 bases). Trimming took off 1 base at V and 4 bases at J, with 8 bases between the two ends. The CDR3 spans 14 residues. Germline CDR1 SGHNT, CDR2 YENEEA. The CDR3 here is CASSLATGYNEQFF. As DNA, the CDR3 is TGTGCCAGCAGCTTAGCCACAGGATACAATGAGCAGTTCTTC.

Ten or more counts support this clone. The chain is built from TRBV10-1 and TRBJ2-5; no clear D. The CDR3 consists of 13 residues. Per the germline V gene, CDR1 is WNHNN and CDR2 is SYGVQD (reference sequence). Trimming left V 6 bases short and J 2 bases short, with 10 bases between. The DNA of the CDR3 is TGCGCCAGCAGGAACGGACCACAAGAGACCCAGTACTTC. Its protein is CASRNGPQETQYF.

In this sample, this clone turned up a few times. The rearrangement joins TRBV10-3 to TRBJ2-7; D is uncertain. The CDR3 consists of 13 residues. Germline CDR1 and CDR2: ENHRY and SYGVKD. V lost 3 bases to trimming and J lost 3 bases, with 9 bases between them. The CDR3 protein is CAISESVNYEQYF. As DNA, the CDR3 is TGTGCCATCAGTGAATCTGTGAACTACGAGCAGTACTTC.

This sequence joins TRBV7-6 and TRBJ1-2; 10 bases are a match to TRBD1. Germline CDR1 reads SGHVS; CDR2 reads FNYEAQ. CDR3 length: 17 residues. The J segment lost 3 bases and the V segment lost 5 bases, leaving 12 bases of the junction unmatched. CDR3 sequence: CASSPGDRGHIDYGYTF. The CDR3, as DNA: TGTGCCAGCAGCCCAGGAGACAGGGGGCATATTGACTATGGCTACACCTTC. The full variable domain, rest sourced from reference TRBV7-6 and TRBJ1-2, is GAGVSQSPRYKVTKRGQDVALRCDPISGHVSLYWYRQALGQGPEFLTYFNYEAQQDKSGLPNDRFSAERPEGSISTLTIQRTEQRDSAMYRCASSPGDRGHIDYGYTFGSGTRLTVV.

The chain is built from TRBV6-4 and TRBJ1-1; no clear D gene. V was clipped by 5 bases and J by 7 bases, with 8 bases between them. This CDR3 comprises 11 residues. Germline CDR1 and CDR2: MRHNA and SNTAGT. The CDR3 loop reads CASSYSREAFF. DNA for the CDR3: TGTGCCAGCAGTTATTCCCGTGAAGCTTTCTTT.

This clone has ten or more counts. The genes are TRBV19 and TRBJ2-5; TRBD2 matches 12 bases. The CDR3 runs to 19 residues. The trim removed 1 base at V and 0 bases at J, leaving 9 bases unmatched. The germline V gene encodes CDR1 LNHDA and CDR2 SQIVND (reference sequence). The DNA of the CDR3 is TGTGCCAGTAGTATAGGACTAGCGGGAGTCCCCGAGTACCAAGAGACCCAGTACTTC. It translates to CASSIGLAGVPEYQETQYF.

The chain has TRBV20-1 and TRBJ2-3; 7 bases line up with TRBD2. Germline values: CDR1 DFQATT, CDR2 SNEGSKA (reference sequence). The CDR3 is 14 amino acids. Losses at the gene ends were 5 bases for V and 2 bases for J; bases not matched to a gene: 7. CDR3 in amino acids: CSAPGTTTTDTQYF. The CDR3 DNA follows: TGCAGTGCTCCCGGGACTACAACCACAGATACGCAGTATTTT.

This clone was observed at least ten times. This clone may be a read error of a much larger clone one base away. The chain links TRBV20-1 to TRBJ2-3; D possibly corresponds to TRBD2 (5 bases). The germline CDR1 and CDR2 sequences are DFQATT and SNEGSKA (reference sequence). This CDR3 comprises 14 residues. Trimming stripped 6 bases from V and 3 bases from J, with 16 bases between. CDR3 sequence: CSALGEVETDTQYF. The CDR3 region has the DNA TGCAGTGCCCTGGGAGAGGTTGAGACAGATACGCAGTATTTT.

This chain uses TRBV20-1 with TRBJ2-5, with 9 bases fitting TRBD2. The CDR3 runs to 15 residues. Germline CDR1 reads DFQATT; CDR2 reads SNEGSKA (reference sequence). V shed 4 bases and J 2 bases; nucleotides not matched to a gene: 8. CDR3 residues: CSATQGTSSQETQYF. In nucleotides, the CDR3 is TGCAGTGCTACCCAGGGGACTAGCAGTCAAGAGACCCAGTACTTC.